These 30 T cell receptor beta chains originate from one sample sequenced in a study of a mutant IDH1 vaccine in newly diagnosed glioma (dated by TCRdb to about 2021). The antigens these receptors bind are not known. The time point label, read with the paper, signifies: week 11, during vaccination. Every vaccine dose consisted of 300 ug of a 20-mer mutant IDH1 peptide in Montanide, administered subcutaneously together with topical imiquimod. The library came from the immunoSEQ multiplex PCR assay. TCRdb retrieved this table from immuneACCESS and kept in-frame rearrangements only. Not all clones are present; in checked studies, unresolved V genes account for under half, and no reason is known for the remainder. The table for this sample lists fewer than 35,000 clones; roughly 90% of them were counted only once. Together, the top ten hold around 20% of the sample. The sample here was PBMCs, taken from a glioma patient whose treatment included an IDH1 peptide vaccine. The receptors stem from a man between 18 and 29 years old with glioma.

In this sample, this clone turned up once. The rearrangement uses TRBV5-1 and TRBJ1-3; no clear D gene. This CDR3 spans 12 amino acids. Trimming took off 4 bases at V and 2 bases at J, with 4 bases between the two ends. CDR1 is SGHRS and CDR2 is YFSETQ in the germline V gene. The CDR3: CASSPAGNTIYF. Written as DNA, the CDR3 is TGCGCCAGCAGCCCCGCTGGAAACACCATATATTTT. Variable domain in full (rest from reference TRBV5-1 and TRBJ1-3): KAGVTQTPRYLIKTRGQQVTLSCSPISGHRSVSWYQQTPGQGLQFLFEYFSETQRNKGNFPGRFSGRQFSNSRSEMNVSTLELGDSALYLCASSPAGNTIYFGEGSWLTVV.

A single count supports this clone. The chain links TRBV30 to TRBJ2-1, with D perhaps TRBD2 (6 bases). Per the germline V gene, CDR1 is GTSNPN and CDR2 is SVGIG (reference sequence). The CDR3 is made up of 14 amino acids. V was trimmed by 2 bases and J by 10 bases, leaving 18 bases between them. The CDR3 sequence: CAWSPGLPFGEQFF. The DNA for the CDR3 is TGTGCCTGGAGTCCGGGACTTCCCTTCGGGGAGCAGTTCTTC. Supplemented by reference TRBV30 and TRBJ2-1, the full variable domain reads SQTIHQWPATLVQPVGSPLSLECTVEGTSNPNLYWYRQAAGRGLQLLFYSVGIGQISSEVPQNLSASRPQDRQFILSSKKLLLSDSGFYLCAWSPGLPFGEQFFGPGTRLTVL.

This sequence joins TRBV5-4 and TRBJ2-5; 12 bases are shared with TRBD2. Germline V lookup: CDR1 SGHNT, CDR2 YYREEE (reference sequence). The length of the CDR3 is 16 residues. The ends lost 3 bases at V and 2 bases at J; junction bases unmatched: 5. The CDR3: CASSSKTSGRQETQYF. In DNA form, the CDR3 reads TGTGCCAGCAGCTCGAAGACTAGCGGGAGACAAGAGACCCAGTACTTC.

The chain couples TRBV2 to TRBJ1-1; 10 nucleotides agree with TRBD1. The CDR3 extends over 12 amino acids. CDR1 is SNHLY and CDR2 is FYNNEI in the germline V gene. The V gene end was trimmed by 4 bases and the J gene end by 8 bases; junction bases not matched to a gene: 1. For the CDR3, the DNA is TGTGCCAGCAGTGGGACAGGGGGGGAAGCTTTCTTT. Amino acids: CASSGTGGEAFF.

This chain connects TRBV18 to TRBJ2-4; 9 bases agree with TRBD2. This CDR3 spans 19 amino acids. Unmatched junction bases numbered 15, after V lost 3 bases and J lost 3 bases. Per the germline V gene, CDR1 is KGHSH and CDR2 is LQKENI. The CDR3 DNA is TGTGCCAGCTCACCCCCAAACGCTTATGGAGCGGGGGGCAAAAACATTCAGTACTTC. It is translated as CASSPPNAYGAGGKNIQYF.

CDR3 sequence reads: CASSQELGTRGNEQYF. CDR3 in DNA: TGCGCCAGCAGCCAAGAGCTAGGGACTAGAGGCAACGAGCAGTACTTC. The V and J genes are TRBV4-1 and TRBJ2-7; 8 bases map to TRBD2. V was pared by 0 bases and J by 5 bases, with 9 bases of the junction left unmatched. Looked up from germline, CDR1 is MGHRA and CDR2 is YSYEKL. This CDR3 region has 16 residues.

The V call is TRBV15, the J call TRBJ1-2; 7 bases fit TRBD1. The CDR3 has 15 residues. Germline V gene lookup returns CDR1 LNHNV and CDR2 YYDKDF (reference sequence). V dropped 1 base and J dropped 7; count of bases not matched to a gene: 9. The DNA of the CDR3 is TGTGCCACCAGCAGAGTACCACGGACAGGTGGTGGCTACACCTTC. Translated, it gives CATSRVPRTGGGYTF.

The chain has TRBV6-1 and TRBJ1-5; unclear D gene. The germline V gene encodes CDR1 MNHNS and CDR2 SASEGT. Between the trimmed V and J ends, which lost 3 bases and 4 bases, there was a span of 13 bases. CDR3 length: 15 amino acids. Written as DNA, the CDR3 is TGTGCCAGCAGTGACAGTCCCGGGGAAAATCAGCCCCAGCATTTT. It translates to CASSDSPGENQPQHF.

This chain links TRBV27 with TRBJ1-1, with TRBD1 matching over 9 bases. This CDR3 contains 15 residues. After removal of 4 bases from V and 5 bases from J, the junction contained 8 bases not matched to a gene. Germline CDR1 and CDR2: MNHEY and SMNVEV (reference sequence). The CDR3 loop reads CASSSPGTGKTEAFF. The CDR3, as DNA: TGTGCCAGCAGTTCGCCCGGGACAGGGAAAACTGAAGCTTTCTTT.

The chain links TRBV7-2 to TRBJ2-7, with TRBD2 as a possible D gene (5 bases). Germline CDR1 and CDR2: SGHTA and FQGNSA. Trimming cost V 3 bases and J 0 bases, with 9 bases left between them. There are 14 residues in the CDR3. The CDR3 region is CASSLSGSSYEQYF. CDR3 DNA: TGTGCCAGCAGCTTGAGCGGTAGCTCCTACGAGCAGTACTTC.

The rearrangement joins TRBV7-9 to TRBJ1-3; D not certain. The CDR3 consists of 15 residues. Trimming pared 1 base from V and 1 base from J, leaving 8 bases between. In germline, CDR1 is SEHNR, CDR2 FQNEAQ (reference sequence). CDR3 region: CASSLGAHSGNTIYF. The CDR3 bases are TGTGCCAGCAGCTTAGGGGCCCATTCTGGAAACACCATATATTTT.

The chain employs TRBV2 and TRBJ1-1; D unresolved. There are 15 residues in the CDR3. V shed 2 bases and J shed 0 bases, with 10 bases lying between them. Germline CDR1 reads SNHLY; CDR2 reads FYNNEI. The CDR3 nucleotides are TGTGCCAGCAGTGAATGGGATGGATTGAACACTGAAGCTTTCTTT. This encodes CASSEWDGLNTEAFF.

This clone turned up a few times. The rearrangement joins TRBV5-1 to TRBJ1-3; maybe TRBD1 (6 bases). The CDR3 contains 15 residues. The germline V gene encodes CDR1 SGHRS and CDR2 YFSETQ. V was clipped by 0 bases and J by 2 bases, with 9 bases between them. The CDR3 here is CASSLGGAPGNTIYF. CDR3 sequence (DNA): TGCGCCAGCAGCTTGGGGGGGGCACCTGGAAACACCATATATTTT.

The chain combines TRBV5-1 with TRBJ2-7; tentatively, D is TRBD1 or TRBD2 (5 bases each). CDR3 size: 15 residues. The germline V and J ends were trimmed by 5 bases and 0 bases, with 15 bases remaining between them. CDR1 SGHRS and CDR2 YFSETQ come from the germline V gene. The CDR3 coding sequence is TGCGCCAGCAGGTTACAGGTGGGGGACTCCTACGAGCAGTACTTC. Its translation is CASRLQVGDSYEQYF.

This clone was counted between two and nine times. J is TRBJ2-3 and V is TRBV7-8; TRBD2 agrees at 11 bases. Germline V CDR1 and CDR2: SGHVS, FQNEAQ. The V and J ends lost 1 base and 5 bases, in that order; junction bases with no gene match: 2. The CDR3 has 15 amino acids. The CDR3 region is CASSLGGLAGDTQYF. DNA of the CDR3: TGTGCCAGCAGCTTAGGCGGACTAGCGGGAGATACGCAGTATTTT.

The rearrangement joins TRBV19 to TRBJ1-2; 7 nucleotides align to TRBD1. With 5 bases clipped from V and 6 bases from J, the junction kept 3 bases outside the gene matches. The CDR3 has 12 amino acids. Germline values: CDR1 LNHDA, CDR2 SQIVND (reference sequence). The CDR3 nucleotides read TGTGCCAGTAGTTTCACAGGGGATGGCTACACCTTC. This translates into CASSFTGDGYTF.

The V and J genes are TRBV30 and TRBJ2-7, with D hard to call. This CDR3 has 13 amino acids. Germline CDR1 and CDR2: GTSNPN and SVGIG (reference sequence). Trimming removed 0 bases at V and 3 bases at J, with 9 bases between. The CDR3 reads CAWSVFGLYEQYF. The DNA for the CDR3 is TGTGCCTGGAGTGTATTTGGGCTCTACGAGCAGTACTTC.

This clone is deemed medium-sized. The rearrangement links TRBV27 to TRBJ1-1; TRBD1 agrees at 7 bases. Germline V CDR1 and CDR2: MNHEY, SMNVEV (reference sequence). J gave up 4 bases and V 3 bases, and 5 bases lay outside the gene matches. The CDR3 runs 14 residues. The CDR3 nucleotides read TGTGCCAGCAGTTTGGGAGGGGGCGTCACTGAAGCTTTCTTT. As protein: CASSLGGGVTEAFF.

The rearrangement joins TRBV4-1 to TRBJ2-1, with no clear D. Trimming cost V 1 base and J 3 bases, with 16 bases left between them. Looked up from germline, CDR1 is MGHRA and CDR2 is YSYEKL. The CDR3 length is 17 residues. The CDR3 here is CASSQGLFSLSYNEQFF. The CDR3 DNA is TGCGCCAGCAGCCAAGGCCTCTTTAGCCTCAGCTACAATGAGCAGTTCTTC.

The chain uses TRBV6-1 and TRBJ2-1, with 9 bases aligning to TRBD1. This CDR3 comprises 15 residues. Per germline, CDR1 MNHNS and CDR2 SASEGT. Trimming cost V 6 bases and J 0 bases; bases outside gene matches: 3. The chain's CDR3 is CASSETGGSYNEQFF. CDR3 nucleotides: TGTGCCAGCAGCGAGACAGGGGGCTCCTACAATGAGCAGTTCTTC.

V is TRBV11-2 and J is TRBJ2-3, with D unresolved. Germline CDR1 and CDR2: SGHAT and FQNNGV. The CDR3 spans 12 residues. V was cut by 5 bases and J by 0 bases, with 3 bases left in between. CDR3 sequence reads: CASSQSTDTQYF. Here the CDR3 DNA reads TGTGCCAGCAGCCAGAGCACAGATACGCAGTATTTT.

The rearrangement joins TRBV18 to TRBJ2-7; either TRBD1 or TRBD2 may fit D (6 bases each). V lost 1 base and J lost 5, with 15 bases in between. CDR3 length: 15 amino acids. The germline gives CDR1 KGHSH, CDR2 LQKENI. The DNA for the CDR3 is TGTGCCAGCTCACCACAGGCAGGGGAGGTCCACGAGCAGTACTTC. The encoded protein is CASSPQAGEVHEQYF.

This CDR3 is CAISDTRNTEAFF. The CDR3 coding sequence is TGTGCCATCAGTGACACACGGAACACTGAAGCTTTCTTT. The chain carries TRBV10-3 and TRBJ1-1; D remains unclear. V lost 3 bases and J 1 base, leaving 6 bases between the germline ends. The CDR3 contains 13 residues. Germline V gene lookup returns CDR1 ENHRY and CDR2 SYGVKD.

The chain carries TRBV7-8 and TRBJ1-5; TRBD1 matches 8 bases. CDR3 length: 14 amino acids. The V gene end was trimmed by 5 bases and the J gene end by 4 bases; junction bases not matched to a gene: 4. Germline loops: CDR1 SGHVS, CDR2 FQNEAQ. CDR3 loop: CASSLTGGNQPQHF. In DNA form, the CDR3 reads TGTGCCAGCAGCCTTACAGGGGGGAATCAGCCCCAGCATTTT.

This clone was counted a single time. The chain carries TRBV7-9 and TRBJ2-7; 9 bases align to TRBD1. Germline values: CDR1 SEHNR, CDR2 FQNEAQ (reference sequence). There are 15 residues in the CDR3. Trimming cost V 5 bases and J 2 bases; bases outside gene matches: 7. The CDR3 here is CASSRRGQGTYEQYF. In DNA, the CDR3 is TGTGCCAGCAGCCGCCGGGGACAGGGTACCTACGAGCAGTACTTC.

The chain is built from TRBV5-4 and TRBJ2-3; D is uncertain. CDR3 length: 12 residues. CDR1 is SGHNT and CDR2 is YYREEE in the germline V gene (reference sequence). V dropped 0 bases and J dropped 4 bases, with 3 bases sitting between them. The CDR3 is CASSLVADTQYF. CDR3 in DNA: TGTGCCAGCAGCTTGGTAGCAGATACGCAGTATTTT.

The genes are TRBV10-1 and TRBJ2-1; perhaps TRBD2 as D (5 bases). The germline CDR1 and CDR2 sequences are WNHNN and SYGVQD (reference sequence). V shed 0 bases and J shed 7 bases, with 7 bases lying between them. The CDR3 length is 13 residues. The CDR3 DNA is TGCGCCAGCAGTGAGTCCCGGACTAATGAGCAGTTCTTC. As protein: CASSESRTNEQFF.

The chain combines TRBV6-5 with TRBJ1-1; 7 nucleotides match TRBD1. Germline assignment: CDR1 MNHEY and CDR2 SVGAGI. CDR3 size: 14 residues. V shed 0 bases and J 5 bases; nucleotides not matched to a gene: 3. The DNA of the CDR3 is TGTGCCAGCAGTTACTCAGGGGGCAAAACTGAAGCTTTCTTT. Its protein is CASSYSGGKTEAFF.

This rearrangement joins TRBV14 to TRBJ2-7; D may correspond to TRBD1 or TRBD2 (5 bases each). The V end was cut by 8 bases, the J end by 4 bases, with 18 bases between. The CDR3 sequence is 14 residues long. In germline, CDR1 is SGHDN, CDR2 FVKESK. The chain's CDR3 is CASRGAGRGYEQYF. The CDR3 DNA sequence: TGTGCCAGCCGTGGGGCCGGCCGGGGTTACGAGCAGTACTTC. The variable domain in full, with the rest retrieved from reference TRBV14 and TRBJ2-7, is EAGVTQFPSHSVIEKGQTVTLRCDPISGHDNLYWYRRVMGKEIKFLLHFVKESKQDESGMPNNRFLAERTGGTYSTLKVQPAELEDSGVYFCASRGAGRGYEQYFGPGTRLTVT.

This chain joins TRBV7-2 and TRBJ1-1; TRBD1 might be the D (5 bases). V lost 0 bases to trimming and J lost 1 base, with 9 bases between them. CDR1 SGHTA and CDR2 FQGNSA come from the germline V gene. This CDR3 region has 15 residues. The CDR3: CASSLAAGANTEAFF. As DNA, the CDR3 is TGTGCCAGCAGCTTAGCGGCCGGGGCGAACACTGAAGCTTTCTTT.